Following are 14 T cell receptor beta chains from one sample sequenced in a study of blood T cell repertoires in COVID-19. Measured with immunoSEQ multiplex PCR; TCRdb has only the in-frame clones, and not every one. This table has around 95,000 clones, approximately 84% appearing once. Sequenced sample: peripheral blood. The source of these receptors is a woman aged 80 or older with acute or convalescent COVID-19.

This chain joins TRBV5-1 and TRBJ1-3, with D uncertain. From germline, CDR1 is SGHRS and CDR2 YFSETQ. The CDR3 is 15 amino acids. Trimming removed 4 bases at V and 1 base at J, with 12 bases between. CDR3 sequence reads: CASSARGASGNTIYF. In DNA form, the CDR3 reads TGCGCCAGCAGCGCCCGCGGCGCGTCTGGAAACACCATATATTTT.

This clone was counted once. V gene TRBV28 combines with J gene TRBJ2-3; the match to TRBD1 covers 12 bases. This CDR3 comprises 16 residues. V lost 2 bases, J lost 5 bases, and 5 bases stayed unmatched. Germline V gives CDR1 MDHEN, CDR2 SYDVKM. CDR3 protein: CASSLAGQGARDTQYF. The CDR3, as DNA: TGTGCCAGCAGTTTAGCGGGACAGGGGGCGAGAGATACGCAGTATTTT.

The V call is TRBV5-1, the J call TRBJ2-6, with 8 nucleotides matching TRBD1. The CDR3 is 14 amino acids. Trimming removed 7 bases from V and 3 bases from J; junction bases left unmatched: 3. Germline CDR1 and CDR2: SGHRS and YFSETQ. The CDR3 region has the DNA TGCGCCAGCCGGACAGGGAGTGGGGCCAACGTCCTGACTTTC. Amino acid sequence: CASRTGSGANVLTF.

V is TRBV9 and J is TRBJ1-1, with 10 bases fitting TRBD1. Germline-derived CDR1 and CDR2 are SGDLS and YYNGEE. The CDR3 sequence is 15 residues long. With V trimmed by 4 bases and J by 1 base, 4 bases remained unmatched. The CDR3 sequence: CASSPGQGRNTEAFF. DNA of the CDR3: TGTGCCAGCAGCCCGGGACAGGGGAGGAACACTGAAGCTTTCTTT. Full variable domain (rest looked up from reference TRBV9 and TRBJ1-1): DSGVTQTPKHLITATGQRVTLRCSPRSGDLSVYWYQQSLDQGLQFLIQYYNGEERAKGNILERFSAQQFPDLHSELNLSSLELGDSALYFCASSPGQGRNTEAFFGQGTRLTVV.

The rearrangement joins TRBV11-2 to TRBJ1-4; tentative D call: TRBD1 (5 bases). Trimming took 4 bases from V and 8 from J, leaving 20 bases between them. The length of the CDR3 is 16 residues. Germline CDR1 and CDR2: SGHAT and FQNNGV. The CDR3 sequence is CASSSNGAGRGEKLFF. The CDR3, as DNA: TGTGCCAGCAGCTCCAACGGGGCAGGGAGGGGCGAAAAACTGTTTTTT.

The CDR3 coding sequence is TGTGCCAGCAGCGTAGACTCCCCGGGGGGCACAGATACGCAGTATTTT. It is translated as CASSVDSPGGTDTQYF. V gene TRBV9 combines with J gene TRBJ2-3; D perhaps matches TRBD2 (6 bases). Germline CDR1 and CDR2: SGDLS and YYNGEE. Trimming removed 0 bases from V and 1 base from J, with 12 bases in between. The CDR3 spans 16 residues.

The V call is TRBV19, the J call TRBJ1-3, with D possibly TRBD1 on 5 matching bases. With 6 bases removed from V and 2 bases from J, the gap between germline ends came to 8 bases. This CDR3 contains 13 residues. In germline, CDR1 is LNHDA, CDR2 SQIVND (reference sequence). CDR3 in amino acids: CASRTDPGNTIYF. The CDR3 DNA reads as TGTGCCAGTAGGACAGACCCTGGAAACACCATATATTTT.

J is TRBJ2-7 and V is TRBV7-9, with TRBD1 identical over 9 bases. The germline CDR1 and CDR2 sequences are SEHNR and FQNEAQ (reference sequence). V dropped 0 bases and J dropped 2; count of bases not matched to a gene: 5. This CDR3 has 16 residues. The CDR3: CASSLAEGQGTYEQYF. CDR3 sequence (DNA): TGTGCCAGCAGCTTAGCGGAGGGACAGGGAACCTACGAGCAGTACTTC.

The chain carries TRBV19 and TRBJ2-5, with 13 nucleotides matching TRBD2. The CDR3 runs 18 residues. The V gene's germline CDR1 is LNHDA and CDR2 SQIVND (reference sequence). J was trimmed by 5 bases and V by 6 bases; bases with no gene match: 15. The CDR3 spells CASSPGRLAGGHSETQYF. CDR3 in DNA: TGTGCCAGTAGCCCCGGACGACTAGCGGGGGGCCACTCGGAGACCCAGTACTTC.

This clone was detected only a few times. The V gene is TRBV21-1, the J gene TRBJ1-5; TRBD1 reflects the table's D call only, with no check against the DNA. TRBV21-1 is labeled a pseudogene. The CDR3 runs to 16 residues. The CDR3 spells CASSNCSGGLIQPQHF. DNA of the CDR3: TGTGCCAGCAGCAACTGCTCAGGGGGTCTCATTCAGCCCCAGCATTTT.

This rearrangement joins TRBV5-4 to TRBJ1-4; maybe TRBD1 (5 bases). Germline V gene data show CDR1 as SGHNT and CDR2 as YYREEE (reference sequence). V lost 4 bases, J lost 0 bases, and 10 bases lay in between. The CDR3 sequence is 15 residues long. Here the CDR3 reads CASSGGGATNEKLFF. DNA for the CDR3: TGTGCCAGCAGCGGTGGGGGGGCAACTAATGAAAAACTGTTTTTT. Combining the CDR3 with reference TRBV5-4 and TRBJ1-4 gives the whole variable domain ETGVTQSPTHLIKTRGQQVTLRCSSQSGHNTVSWYQQALGQGPQFIFQYYREEENGRGNFPPRFSGLQFPNYSSELNVNALELDDSALYLCASSGGGATNEKLFFGSGTQLSVL.

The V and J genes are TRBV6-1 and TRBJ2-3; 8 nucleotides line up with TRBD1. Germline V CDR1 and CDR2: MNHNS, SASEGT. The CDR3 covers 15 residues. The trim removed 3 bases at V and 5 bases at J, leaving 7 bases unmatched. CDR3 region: CASSETGVRVDTQYF. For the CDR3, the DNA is TGTGCCAGCAGTGAGACAGGGGTAAGGGTAGATACGCAGTATTTT.

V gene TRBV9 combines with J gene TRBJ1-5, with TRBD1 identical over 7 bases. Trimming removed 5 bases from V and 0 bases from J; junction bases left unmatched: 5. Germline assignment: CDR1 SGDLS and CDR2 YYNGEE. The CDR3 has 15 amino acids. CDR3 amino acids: CASSAGQYSNQPQHF. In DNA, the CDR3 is TGTGCCAGCAGTGCGGGACAGTATAGCAATCAGCCCCAGCATTTT.

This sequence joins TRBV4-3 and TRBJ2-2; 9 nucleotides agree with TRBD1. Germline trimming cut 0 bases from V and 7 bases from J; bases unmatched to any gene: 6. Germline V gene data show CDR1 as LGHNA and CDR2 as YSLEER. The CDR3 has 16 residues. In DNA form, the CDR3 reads TGCGCCAGCAGCCAAGAAGAGGACAGGGGAATCGGGGAGCTGTTTTTT. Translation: CASSQEEDRGIGELFF.